Listed below are T cell receptor beta chains from one sample, sequenced in a study of cytomegalovirus exposure and HLA in healthy donors. Profiled with immunoSEQ multiplex PCR; TCRdb holds only in-frame clones, not every one. The table shows approximately 200,000 clones, with 88% occurring only once. The specimen sequenced was PBMCs. The receptor source for this set is a woman aged 18 to 35 in good health and CMV-seronegative. CDR3s include the opening cysteine and the closing phenylalanine or tryptophan. The order of the fields is clone size, J gene, D gene, V gene, CDR3 DNA, CDR3 protein. D genes are given only for firm matches. Not every row has a clone size; where given, it reads once, few, many or a size class.

abundance: .; j_gene: TRBJ2-1; d_gene: TRBD2; v_gene: TRBV27; CDR3nt: TGTGCCAGCAGCTTCGGGACTAGCGGGAGTAATGAGCAGTTCTTC; CDR3aa: CASSFGTSGSNEQFF
abundance: .; j_gene: TRBJ2-5; d_gene: .; v_gene: TRBV5-1; CDR3nt: TGCGCCAGCAGCTACAGGGCCTGGGGAGAGACCCAGTACTTC; CDR3aa: CASSYRAWGETQYF
abundance: .; j_gene: TRBJ1-4; d_gene: .; v_gene: TRBV27; CDR3nt: TGTGCCAGCAGTTCCCTGGGACAACTTAATGAAAAACTGTTTTTT; CDR3aa: CASSSLGQLNEKLFF
abundance: .; j_gene: TRBJ2-7; d_gene: TRBD1; v_gene: TRBV6-5; CDR3nt: TGTGCCAGCAGTTACAGGGTGGGACAGCGCCCCTACGAGCAGTACTTC; CDR3aa: CASSYRVGQRPYEQYF
abundance: few; j_gene: TRBJ2-7; d_gene: TRBD1; v_gene: TRBV7-2; CDR3nt: TGTGCCAGCAGCCGACGGACAGGGGGCTCCTACGAGCAGTACTTC; CDR3aa: CASSRRTGGSYEQYF
abundance: .; j_gene: TRBJ2-1; d_gene: TRBD2; v_gene: TRBV9; CDR3nt: TGTGCCAGCGATAGGGAGGCGGGAGAAGGCGATGAGCAGTTCTTC; CDR3aa: CASDREAGEGDEQFF
abundance: .; j_gene: TRBJ1-4; d_gene: TRBD1; v_gene: TRBV18; CDR3nt: TGTGCCAGCTCACTTCTTAACAGGGGAACTAATGAAAAACTGTTTTTT; CDR3aa: CASSLLNRGTNEKLFF
abundance: once; j_gene: TRBJ1-3; d_gene: TRBD1; v_gene: TRBV4-1; CDR3nt: TGCGCCAGCACTGGACAGGCTCTGAGGGATGGAAACACCATATATTTT; CDR3aa: CASTGQALRDGNTIYF
abundance: .; j_gene: TRBJ1-2; d_gene: .; v_gene: TRBV6-5; CDR3nt: TGTGCCAGCAGCAACAGGGTGAGGGATGGCTACACCTTC; CDR3aa: CASSNRVRDGYTF
abundance: .; j_gene: TRBJ1-3; d_gene: .; v_gene: TRBV10-3; CDR3nt: TGTGCCATCAGTGAGGTCGATAGCTCTGGAAACACCATATATTTT; CDR3aa: CAISEVDSSGNTIYF
abundance: .; j_gene: TRBJ2-1; d_gene: TRBD2; v_gene: TRBV4-3; CDR3nt: TGCGCCAGCAGCCCCGGACTAGCGGGAGGACGCCATGAGCAGTTCTTC; CDR3aa: CASSPGLAGGRHEQFF
abundance: .; j_gene: TRBJ2-7; d_gene: TRBD2; v_gene: TRBV30; CDR3nt: TGTGCCTGGAGTGTAGTAGCGGGAGAGGTCGAGCAGTACTTC; CDR3aa: CAWSVVAGEVEQYF
abundance: .; j_gene: TRBJ2-7; d_gene: TRBD1; v_gene: TRBV7-6; CDR3nt: TGTGCCAGCAGCCCGGGACAGAGAGCCTACGAGCAGTACTTC; CDR3aa: CASSPGQRAYEQYF
abundance: .; j_gene: TRBJ2-7; d_gene: TRBD2; v_gene: TRBV27; CDR3nt: TGTGCCAGCAGCTCCTTTCTCGGGAGGAAGAACGAGCAGTACTTC; CDR3aa: CASSSFLGRKNEQYF
abundance: .; j_gene: TRBJ2-7; d_gene: TRBD1; v_gene: TRBV6-6; CDR3nt: TGTGCCAGCAGTTACTCGGGGACAGGGGGCTACGAGCAGTACTTC; CDR3aa: CASSYSGTGGYEQYF
abundance: .; j_gene: TRBJ1-5; d_gene: TRBD1; v_gene: TRBV14; CDR3nt: TGTGCCAGCCACCAAGGGGGACAGTACAATCAGCCCCAGCATTTT; CDR3aa: CASHQGGQYNQPQHF
abundance: .; j_gene: TRBJ2-7; d_gene: .; v_gene: TRBV5-5; CDR3nt: TGTGCCAGCAGCTTGGTGTTGTCTTACGAGCAGTACTTC; CDR3aa: CASSLVLSYEQYF
abundance: .; j_gene: TRBJ2-3; d_gene: TRBD1; v_gene: TRBV29-1; CDR3nt: TGCAGCGCCCTCCCTCGGGACAGGAGCACAGATACGCAGTATTTT; CDR3aa: CSALPRDRSTDTQYF
abundance: .; j_gene: TRBJ2-3; d_gene: TRBD2; v_gene: TRBV11-2; CDR3nt: TGTGCCAGCAGCTTAGTGGGACTAGCGGGACCACTAGATACGCAGTATTTT; CDR3aa: CASSLVGLAGPLDTQYF
abundance: .; j_gene: TRBJ2-1; d_gene: .; v_gene: TRBV9; CDR3nt: TGTGCCGCCCCTCAGGGTACGGTCAATGAGCAGTTCTTC; CDR3aa: CAAPQGTVNEQFF
abundance: .; j_gene: TRBJ1-2; d_gene: .; v_gene: TRBV27; CDR3nt: TGTGCCAGCAGTTTGCGGGGGGCGCGTAACTATGGCTACACCTTC; CDR3aa: CASSLRGARNYGYTF
abundance: .; j_gene: TRBJ2-2; d_gene: .; v_gene: TRBV5-1; CDR3nt: TGCGCCAGCAGCTTGGGTCAGTCCGGGGAGCTGTTTTTT; CDR3aa: CASSLGQSGELFF
abundance: .; j_gene: TRBJ1-2; d_gene: .; v_gene: TRBV6-5; CDR3nt: TGTGCCAGCAGTTTTGACAGAAACTATGGCTACACCTTC; CDR3aa: CASSFDRNYGYTF
abundance: .; j_gene: TRBJ2-1; d_gene: .; v_gene: TRBV2; CDR3nt: TGTGCCAGCAGCGTAGACAGGACCGGATCCTACAATGAGCAGTTCTTC; CDR3aa: CASSVDRTGSYNEQFF
abundance: .; j_gene: TRBJ2-2; d_gene: TRBD2; v_gene: TRBV30; CDR3nt: TGTGCCTGGAGTGGCTCTGGGACTAGCGAGAACACCGGGGAGCTGTTTTTT; CDR3aa: CAWSGSGTSENTGELFF
abundance: .; j_gene: TRBJ1-1; d_gene: TRBD1; v_gene: TRBV5-1; CDR3nt: TGCGCCAGCAGCTTCGGGACAGTCTCATACACTGAAGCTTTCTTT; CDR3aa: CASSFGTVSYTEAFF
abundance: .; j_gene: TRBJ2-5; d_gene: .; v_gene: TRBV18; CDR3nt: TGTGCCAGCTCACCGACAGGAGCTTTCCAAGAGACCCAGTACTTC; CDR3aa: CASSPTGAFQETQYF
abundance: .; j_gene: TRBJ2-3; d_gene: TRBD2; v_gene: TRBV29-1; CDR3nt: TGCAGCGTTGCGGGAGGGCCTGAAAGCACAGATACGCAGTATTTT; CDR3aa: CSVAGGPESTDTQYF
abundance: once; j_gene: TRBJ2-3; d_gene: .; v_gene: TRBV29-1; CDR3nt: TGCAGCGTTGAAGACAGGCGAAGATTGTCCTCAGATACGCAGTATTTT; CDR3aa: CSVEDRRRLSSDTQYF
abundance: .; j_gene: TRBJ2-7; d_gene: TRBD2; v_gene: TRBV7-9; CDR3nt: TGTGCCAGCAGCTTGGAAGGAGCGGGAGTGGACCACGAGCAGTACTTC; CDR3aa: CASSLEGAGVDHEQYF
abundance: .; j_gene: TRBJ2-5; d_gene: TRBD1; v_gene: TRBV28; CDR3nt: TGTGCCAGCAGTTTACGCGATGTTAGGGGGCTTCAAGAGACCCAGTACTTC; CDR3aa: CASSLRDVRGLQETQYF
abundance: .; j_gene: TRBJ1-1; d_gene: .; v_gene: TRBV4-1; CDR3nt: TGCGCCAGCAGCCAAGGGGCAAACACTGAAGCTTTCTTT; CDR3aa: CASSQGANTEAFF
abundance: .; j_gene: TRBJ2-5; d_gene: TRBD2; v_gene: TRBV5-4; CDR3nt: TGTGCCAGCAGCTTTAGCGGGAGCAAGGAGACCCAGTACTTC; CDR3aa: CASSFSGSKETQYF
abundance: once; j_gene: TRBJ2-2; d_gene: .; v_gene: TRBV27; CDR3nt: TGTGCCAGCACCCTGGGGACAACGAACACCGGGGAGCTGTTTTTT; CDR3aa: CASTLGTTNTGELFF
abundance: .; j_gene: TRBJ2-7; d_gene: .; v_gene: TRBV15; CDR3nt: TGTGCCACCAGCAGAGAGGGGCACTACGAGCAGTACTTC; CDR3aa: CATSREGHYEQYF
abundance: .; j_gene: TRBJ2-7; d_gene: TRBD2; v_gene: TRBV27; CDR3nt: TGTGCCAGCAGTTCAAGACTAGCTCACTACGAGCAGTACTTC; CDR3aa: CASSSRLAHYEQYF
abundance: .; j_gene: TRBJ2-5; d_gene: TRBD1; v_gene: TRBV4-2; CDR3nt: TGTGCCAGCAGCCCTAGGGACAGGGAACAAGAGACCCAGTACTTC; CDR3aa: CASSPRDREQETQYF
abundance: .; j_gene: TRBJ2-7; d_gene: .; v_gene: TRBV11-1; CDR3nt: TGTGCCAGCAGCTCATACAGGGTCTCCTACGAGCAGTACTTC; CDR3aa: CASSSYRVSYEQYF
abundance: .; j_gene: TRBJ2-5; d_gene: .; v_gene: TRBV9; CDR3nt: TGTGCCAGCAGCGTAGGTAGCGCCAACTTGGGCCAAGAGACCCAGTACTTC; CDR3aa: CASSVGSANLGQETQYF
abundance: .; j_gene: TRBJ2-1; d_gene: .; v_gene: TRBV27; CDR3nt: TGTGCCAGCAGTTCCTTAGACAGACACAATGAGCAGTTCTTC; CDR3aa: CASSSLDRHNEQFF
abundance: .; j_gene: TRBJ2-3; d_gene: .; v_gene: TRBV27; CDR3nt: TGTGCCAGCAGTCCCTTACAGCGGCAGAGCACAGATACGCAGTATTTT; CDR3aa: CASSPLQRQSTDTQYF
abundance: once; j_gene: TRBJ1-1; d_gene: TRBD1; v_gene: TRBV2; CDR3nt: TGTGCCAGCAGCGATCCGGGACAGGGTTGGACTGAAGCTTTCTTT; CDR3aa: CASSDPGQGWTEAFF
abundance: .; j_gene: TRBJ1-1; d_gene: .; v_gene: TRBV7-9; CDR3nt: TGTGCCAGCAGCCGGGGGGGTTTTGAGGACACTGAAGCTTTCTTT; CDR3aa: CASSRGGFEDTEAFF
abundance: .; j_gene: TRBJ2-1; d_gene: TRBD1; v_gene: TRBV11-2; CDR3nt: TGTGCCAGCAGCCCTGGGACAGCTAATGAGCAGTTCTTC; CDR3aa: CASSPGTANEQFF
abundance: .; j_gene: TRBJ2-1; d_gene: TRBD2; v_gene: TRBV28; CDR3nt: TGTGCCAGCAGTCTCTGGCGGGAGGGAAGCAATGAGCAGTTCTTC; CDR3aa: CASSLWREGSNEQFF
abundance: .; j_gene: TRBJ1-2; d_gene: .; v_gene: TRBV9; CDR3nt: TGTGCCAGCAGCGATATCTATGGCTACACCTTC; CDR3aa: CASSDIYGYTF
abundance: .; j_gene: TRBJ2-5; d_gene: .; v_gene: TRBV7-9; CDR3nt: TGTGCCAGCAGCCCCCCGATGACCGGAGTGGAGACCCAGTACTTC; CDR3aa: CASSPPMTGVETQYF
abundance: .; j_gene: TRBJ1-1; d_gene: TRBD1; v_gene: TRBV7-2; CDR3nt: TGTGCCAGCAGCTTAACTAACAGGGGAACTGAAGCTTTCTTT; CDR3aa: CASSLTNRGTEAFF
abundance: once; j_gene: TRBJ1-3; d_gene: TRBD1; v_gene: TRBV11-2; CDR3nt: TGTGCCAGCAGCTTATTCTTCGGGACAGTAGGAAACACCATATATTTT; CDR3aa: CASSLFFGTVGNTIYF
abundance: .; j_gene: TRBJ2-5; d_gene: .; v_gene: TRBV4-1; CDR3nt: TGCGCCAGCAGCCAAGTCAGCGAGGAACAAGAGACCCAGTACTTC; CDR3aa: CASSQVSEEQETQYF
abundance: .; j_gene: TRBJ2-3; d_gene: .; v_gene: TRBV6-5; CDR3nt: TGTGCCAGCAGTTACGGACTATCCCTAAGTTCAGATACGCAGTATTTT; CDR3aa: CASSYGLSLSSDTQYF
abundance: .; j_gene: TRBJ1-2; d_gene: .; v_gene: TRBV5-1; CDR3nt: TGCGCCAGCAGCTTGGAGGGAGGGACCTATGGCTACACCTTC; CDR3aa: CASSLEGGTYGYTF
abundance: .; j_gene: TRBJ2-4; d_gene: .; v_gene: TRBV28; CDR3nt: TGTGCCAGCAGTATCCAGACTATCAAAAACATTCAGTACTTC; CDR3aa: CASSIQTIKNIQYF
abundance: .; j_gene: TRBJ2-5; d_gene: .; v_gene: TRBV7-8; CDR3nt: TGTGCCAGCAGCTTTCTCCCGACTAGTGGAGAGACCCAGTACTTC; CDR3aa: CASSFLPTSGETQYF
abundance: .; j_gene: TRBJ1-2; d_gene: .; v_gene: TRBV19; CDR3nt: TGTGCCAGTATGAGCCCGGGCTATGGCTACACCTTC; CDR3aa: CASMSPGYGYTF
abundance: .; j_gene: TRBJ1-2; d_gene: TRBD1; v_gene: TRBV5-1; CDR3nt: TGCGCCAGCAGCTCGAATGAAGGACAGGGGCTCTATGGCTACACCTTC; CDR3aa: CASSSNEGQGLYGYTF
abundance: .; j_gene: TRBJ1-1; d_gene: .; v_gene: TRBV10-1; CDR3nt: TGCGCCAGCAGTGAGTCGGGGGGTAACACTGAAGCTTTCTTT; CDR3aa: CASSESGGNTEAFF
abundance: .; j_gene: TRBJ2-1; d_gene: TRBD2; v_gene: TRBV6-5; CDR3nt: TGTGCCAGCAGACTAGCGAGATCTCTCTACAATGAGCAGTTCTTC; CDR3aa: CASRLARSLYNEQFF